This entry concerns a single T cell receptor beta chain. This clone has a handful of counts. What this receptor recognizes is not known. Per-nucleotide qualities are absent, and no much larger clonotype sits a single base away. This specimen belongs to a study of cytotoxic CD8 clonotypes in ibrutinib-treated CLL (dated by TCRdb to about 2021). Concerning the study at large: The cohort had about a dozen relapsed/refractory and around 15 treatment-naive patients; roughly 17 were IGHV unmutated. Responses were partial in some 24 patients and complete in 2; after median about 63 months follow-up, some 15 stayed in remission and roughly twelve progressed. Response samples were obtained after a median of about 13 months of treatment, with a range of roughly 6 to 40 months. An average of 255,043 productive templates and 80,000 to 100,000 productive rearrangements was obtained per sample. Longitudinal samples were available for about 30% of the 86 trial participants. Cryopreserved peripheral blood mononuclear cells were collected at three points: before therapy, at response, and at either sustained remission or disease progression.

Approximately 2 micrograms of genomic DNA were extracted from cryopreserved PBMCs for TCR beta library preparation. Longitudinal blood samples from CLL patients on ibrutinib monotherapy were analyzed using high-throughput TCR beta sequencing. The patients were enrolled in a single-center, open-label phase 2 trial of ibrutinib monotherapy. Overall study outcomes, separate from this receptor: At baseline, clonality was higher than in age-matched healthy donors and showed a strong correlation with circulating CD8+ T-cell counts. Sampling times were not matched between sustained-remission and progressing patients, and lymph node repertoires were not studied. An increase in clonality was observed at ibrutinib response, with clonality remaining stable during sustained remission and falling back toward baseline at progression. Public clonotypes were rare and either shrank or stayed stable during treatment, and the rise in clonality at ibrutinib response reflected expansion of private clonotypes.

A MiSeq instrument was used for deep resolution sequencing, which targeted depths ranging from 1 in 1 million up to 1 in 200,000 T cells, with coverage averaging 10x for each clonotype. The immunoSEQ hsTCRB Kit was used to generate TCR beta libraries. On the authors' methods: ImmunoSEQ Data Assistant and ImmunoSEQ Analyzer were used for data analysis, and V, D and J genes were assigned according to IMGT definitions. Clonality was computed as one minus normalized Shannon entropy of productive rearrangement frequencies, ranging from 0 to 1. Only overrepresented clonotypes making up at least 0.05% of the repertoire of each patient were included in the public clonotype analysis. Some 13 age-matched healthy donor repertoires from immuneACCESS served as clonality controls. TCRdb carries this immuneACCESS record with in-frame sequences only. Its versions omit some clonotypes, under half of them owing to an unresolved V gene in the studies checked, with the rest unexplained. V and J calls and clone size are those listed in that table; D and trimming were worked out from the DNA. The sample table holds about 24,000 clones, of which less than 80% were seen once. About 10% of the sample rests with the top ten.

This TCR derives from a human donor with chronic lymphocytic leukemia. The sequences come from PBMCs, collected before ibrutinib treatment.

The CDR3 protein: CASRLAGAGETQYF. The DNA reads TGTGCCAGCAGACTAGCGGGAGCTGGGGAGACCCAGTACTTC. In this chain, TRBV27 is recombined with TRBJ2-5, with 11 bases matching TRBD2. The CDR3 runs 14 amino acids, cysteine and phenylalanine included. Just the 42-base CDR3 DNA is kept, in frame starting at base 1. The germline V gene (reference sequence) specifies MNHEY as CDR1 and SMNVEV as CDR2. V ends up 6 bases short and J 5 bases short, with an unmatched junction base count of 5.